The sequence of this T cell receptor (beta chain) was determined in a study of T cell responses to AZD1222 COVID-19 vaccine. Overall study findings and caveats: Spike-specific TCR breadth and depth were elevated following two AZD1222 doses. Targets within unmutated variant regions were reportedly found for nearly half of spike-specific TCRs. In all cases, repertoires were sampled only after the peak T cell response. It should be noted that donors were predominantly white British and more often female, and clonal diversity was possibly underestimated.

The assay was immunoSEQ multiplex PCR, and TCRdb's table has in-frame clones only and misses some. The repertoire holds about 67,000 clones, around four fifths seen once, with 21% in the top ten. About this clone itself: Its antigen is undetermined.

Trimming stripped 2 bases from V and 2 bases from J, with 10 bases between. This CDR3 is built from 15 residues. Germline V gives CDR1 SGHTA, CDR2 FQGNSA. The material was peripheral blood, obtained on day 0 of AZD1222 vaccination. The chain couples TRBV7-2 to TRBJ1-5; D not certain. This TCR derives from an adult in good health. CDR3 loop: CASSLSGIRNQPQHF. Here the CDR3 DNA reads TGTGCCAGCAGCTTATCGGGGATCCGCAATCAGCCCCAGCATTTT.